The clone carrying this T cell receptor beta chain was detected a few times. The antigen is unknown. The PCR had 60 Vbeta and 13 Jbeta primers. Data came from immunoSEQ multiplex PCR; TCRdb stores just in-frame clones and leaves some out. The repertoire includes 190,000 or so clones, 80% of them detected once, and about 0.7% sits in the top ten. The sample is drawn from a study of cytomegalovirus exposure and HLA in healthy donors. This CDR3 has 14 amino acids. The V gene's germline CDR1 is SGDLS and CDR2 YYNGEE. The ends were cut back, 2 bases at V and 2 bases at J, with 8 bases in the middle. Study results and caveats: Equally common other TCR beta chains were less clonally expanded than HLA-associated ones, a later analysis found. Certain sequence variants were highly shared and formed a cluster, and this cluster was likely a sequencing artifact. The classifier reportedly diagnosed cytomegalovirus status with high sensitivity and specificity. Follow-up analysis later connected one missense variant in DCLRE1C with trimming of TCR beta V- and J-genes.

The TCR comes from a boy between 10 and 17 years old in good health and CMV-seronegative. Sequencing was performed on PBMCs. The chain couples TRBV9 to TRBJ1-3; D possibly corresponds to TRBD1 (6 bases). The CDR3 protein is CASSVDRPGNTIYF. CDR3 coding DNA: TGTGCCAGCAGCGTTGACAGGCCTGGAAACACCATATATTTT. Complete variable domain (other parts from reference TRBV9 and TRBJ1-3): DSGVTQTPKHLITATGQRVTLRCSPRSGDLSVYWYQQSLDQGLQFLIQYYNGEERAKGNILERFSAQQFPDLHSELNLSSLELGDSALYFCASSVDRPGNTIYFGEGSWLTVV.